This T cell receptor beta chain was profiled in a study of regulatory T cells in long-lasting Graves disease. The CDR3 runs to 14 residues. Germline loops: CDR1 MNHEY, CDR2 SMNVEV (reference sequence). V lost 4 bases and J lost 0, with 9 bases in between. Overall study results and limits: Persistent disease showed a preference for TRBV28, TRBJ1-2 and TRBJ2-5. Persistent Graves' patients showed less TCR diversity than newly diagnosed patients showed. With a small sample size, accuracy may have been reduced.

Time point in this sample: newly diagnosed GD, antithyroid drugs for less than 3 months. Scientists built the TCR library using RNA that was extracted from PBMCs. Diagnoses of Graves' disease were made by American Thyroid Association guidelines. TCR beta libraries were built with iRepertoire HTBI primers and Arm-PCR of CDR3 regions. TCRdb called the multiplex PCR reads again in MiXCR, with one record for every CDR3 protein. Here the sample spans 560,000 or so distinct CDR3 sequences, 15% to 20% being singletons. This clonotype was detected many times. Its antigen remains unknown. The sample was also linked to a second study, of T cells in Graves' hyperthyroidism and ophthalmopathy.

The input for sequencing was peripheral blood mononuclear cells (PBMCs), taken at new diagnosis, from a patient treated with antithyroid drugs. The V and J genes are TRBV27 and TRBJ1-1; a weak D match, TRBD1 (5 bases). This TCR was recovered from a man aged 18 to 35 with Graves disease. The CDR3 spells CASSYAGLNTEAFF. The CDR3 DNA follows: TGTGCCAGCAGTTACGCAGGGTTGAACACTGAAGCTTTCTTT.